This T cell receptor beta chain came from a study of blood T cells in healthy people across ages (dated by TCRdb to about 2015). About the study as a whole: In model experiments, template switching captured roughly one uniquely barcoded TCR beta cDNA molecule for every two T cells. To track age-related changes in TCR beta repertoire diversity, the study relied on deep sequencing normalized with unique cDNA molecular identifiers. Donors were grouped into four age groups: young (average 16 years), middle-aged (around 39), aged (about 60) and long-lived (about 89). To avoid experimental bias, donors of different ages were randomly spread across the sequencing lanes. Two additional independent replicas of 1 million unique cDNA reads from the same blood draw were analyzed for two donors (one aged 18 to 30 and one aged 80 or older).

The library was made by 5' RACE. Data came from an Illumina HiSeq 2500. The second PCR ran for about 6 to 12 cycles and used a J-beta primer mix along with a sample-barcoded 5' primer. A unique molecular identifier was introduced onto each TCR beta cDNA molecule by a template-switch 5' adaptor carrying 12 random nucleotides. At least 2.5 million CDR3-containing paired-end reads were obtained from each sample. First-strand cDNA synthesis was performed from all RNA using the Mint cDNA synthesis kit, with priming by a TRBC-specific oligonucleotide. Following uracil-DNA glycosylase treatment, a first 18-cycle PCR with universal primers M1SS and BC2_uni_R was performed on all cDNA. Under the source paper's analysis protocol: For normalization, 1 million high-quality reads were randomly selected from each sample, with every read carrying a distinct molecular identifier. Reads with shared molecular identifiers were discarded instead of being binned into consensus sequences. CDR3 identification, clonotype clustering and error correction used MiTCR with a Q25 quality threshold and the strictest error-elimination algorithm. Lower-bound total TCR beta diversity was estimated with a nonparametric unseen species model using Euler transformation. TCRdb trimmed public reads at Q25 via fastp, called clones via MiXCR and kept in-frame beta chains. CDR3 protein duplicates are merged, each entry listing the most common genes and DNA. TCRdb's processing, not the authors' own work, is the source of the V and J calls. Here the sample has approximately 820,000 distinct CDR3 sequences; around 42% occur a single time. The ten top clones hold about a fifth of the sample.

The donors were a few dozen Caucasian individuals from Russia, aged roughly 6 to 100 years, who were systemically healthy. About 10 milliliters of peripheral blood were collected from each donor into EDTA-treated Vacutainer tubes. Ficoll-Paque density-gradient centrifugation was used to isolate PBMCs, with at least 6.5 million per sample. Trizol reagent was used to extract total RNA from PBMCs, with at least 5.5 micrograms per sample. For every donor, an aliquot of PBMCs went through flow cytometry to measure the percentages of naive CD45RAhigh/CD27high T cells. The paper's findings and limits, for the study overall: There was a strong correlation between observed TCR beta diversity and the percentage of naive T cells measured by flow cytometry. The CMV infection status of donors was not known, potentially confounding age-related changes in expanded clonotypes. Since profiling was done on bulk unsorted PBMCs, naive and antigen-experienced compartments could not be conclusively compared. Compared with the aged group, the long-lived group had more naive CD4+ T cells, fewer expanded clones and increased TCR diversity, a pattern suggesting age selection. Total diversity estimates from one million sequenced T cells were considered lower bounds and underestimates. Observed TCR beta diversity per million T cells fell roughly linearly with age, and a significant reduction was already apparent by age around 39.

Regarding this clonotype: Its antigen is currently not known. No much larger clone exists at a distance of one base, and base qualities are not known.

The receptor was isolated from a man aged 60 to 69 in good health. The sample taken for sequencing was blood.

The nucleotides read TGTGCCATCAGTGAGGCTGGGGGAGGGGAAAAACTGTTTTTT. The resulting protein is CAISEAGGGEKLFF. Recombination joined TRBV10-3 with TRBJ1-4; 5 matching bases give a weak D call of TRBD1. Looking up the germline V gene yields CDR1 ENHRY and CDR2 SYGVKD. The germline ends are 12 bases apart after V is trimmed by 2 bases and J by 8 bases. Measured from the cysteine to the phenylalanine, the CDR3 is 14 residues long. CDR3 DNA is the only sequence kept; it has 42 bases, read in frame from the first base.